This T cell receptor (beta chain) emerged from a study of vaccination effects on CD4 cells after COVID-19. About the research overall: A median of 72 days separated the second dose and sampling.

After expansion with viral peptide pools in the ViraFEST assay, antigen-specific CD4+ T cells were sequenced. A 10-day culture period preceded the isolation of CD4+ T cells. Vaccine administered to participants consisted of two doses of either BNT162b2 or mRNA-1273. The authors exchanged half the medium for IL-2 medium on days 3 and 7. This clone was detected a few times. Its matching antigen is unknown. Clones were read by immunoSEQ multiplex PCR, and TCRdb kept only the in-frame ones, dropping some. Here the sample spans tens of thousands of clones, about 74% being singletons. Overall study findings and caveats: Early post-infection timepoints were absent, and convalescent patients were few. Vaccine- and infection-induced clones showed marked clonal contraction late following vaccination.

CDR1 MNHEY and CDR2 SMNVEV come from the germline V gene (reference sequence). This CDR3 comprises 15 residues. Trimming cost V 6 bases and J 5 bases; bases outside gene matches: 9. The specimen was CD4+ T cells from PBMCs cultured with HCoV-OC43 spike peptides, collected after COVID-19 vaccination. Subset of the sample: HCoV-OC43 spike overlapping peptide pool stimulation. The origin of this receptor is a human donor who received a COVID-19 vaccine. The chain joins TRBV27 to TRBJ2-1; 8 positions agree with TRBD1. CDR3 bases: TGTGCCAGCAGGGATGCCGGGACAGGAAACAATGAGCAGTTCTTC. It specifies CASRDAGTGNNEQFF.